Presented here are 29 T cell receptor beta chains from one specimen sequenced in a study of blood T cell repertoires in COVID-19 (TCRdb year 2020). Library generation was performed with the immunoSEQ multiplex PCR assay. This is the immuneACCESS table as TCRdb keeps it, with only in-frame sequences that have V and J called. A part of the clones is gone; compared with another copy, unresolved V genes explain less than half, and the rest is unexplained. Present in this sample are 150,000 to 200,000 clones, around 80% of which were seen just once. Of the sample, about 5.2% is held by the ten largest clones. Material for sequencing was PBMCs or T cells enriched from blood (not recorded which). These receptors originate from an older man who had been exposed to COVID-19.

Relative to its sample, this clone is medium-sized (0.01 to 0.1%). The chain recombines TRBV2 with TRBJ2-7; 7 bases agree with TRBD2. With 2 bases clipped from V and 0 bases from J, the junction kept 4 bases outside the gene matches. The CDR3 loop spans 15 amino acids. The germline CDR1 and CDR2 sequences are SNHLY and FYNNEI. CDR3 sequence: CASSELAGNSYEQYF. The CDR3 DNA reads as TGTGCCAGCAGTGAATTAGCGGGCAACTCCTACGAGCAGTACTTC.

V and J are TRBV19 and TRBJ2-2; possibly TRBD1 for D (6 bases). The CDR3 has 16 amino acids. Germline-derived CDR1 and CDR2 are LNHDA and SQIVND (reference sequence). Trimming shortened V by 3 bases and J by 6 bases, and 17 bases separated the two germline ends. CDR3 DNA: TGTGCCAGTAGTATCATGCTGTCAGGGGCCCCCGGGGAGCTGTTTTTT. Residues: CASSIMLSGAPGELFF.

The chain employs TRBV27 and TRBJ2-6; D is undetermined. V dropped 0 bases and J dropped 0 bases, with 9 bases sitting between them. The CDR3 is 17 amino acids. Looked up from germline, CDR1 is MNHEY and CDR2 is SMNVEV (reference sequence). CDR3 residues: CASSLSNQASGANVLTF. In DNA, the CDR3 is TGTGCCAGCAGTTTATCGAATCAGGCCTCTGGGGCCAACGTCCTGACTTTC.

The chain joins TRBV19 to TRBJ1-1; 7 positions match TRBD1. The CDR3 is 15 amino acids. The germline V gene encodes CDR1 LNHDA and CDR2 SQIVND (reference sequence). V shed 7 bases, J shed 5 bases, and the junction held 13 bases outside the gene matches. This chain's CDR3 is CASIGDRVLWTEAFF. The DNA for the CDR3 is TGTGCCAGTATAGGTGACAGGGTTCTATGGACTGAAGCTTTCTTT.

This chain links TRBV5-1 with TRBJ2-5; maybe TRBD2 (5 bases). This CDR3 region has 15 residues. Germline CDR1 reads SGHRS; CDR2 reads YFSETQ. The V end lost 4 bases, the J end lost 4 bases, and 17 bases lay between the germline ends. The chain's CDR3 is CASSPLRGSGETQYF. DNA of the CDR3: TGCGCCAGCAGCCCACTTCGGGGATCGGGAGAGACCCAGTACTTC.

The rearrangement links TRBV7-2 to TRBJ2-3; 9 nucleotides match TRBD2. The CDR3 runs to 18 residues. Trimming cost V 3 bases and J 6 bases; bases outside gene matches: 16. Per germline, CDR1 SGHTA and CDR2 FQGNSA. The CDR3 sequence is CASSLVRETSGRSDTQYF. In DNA form, the CDR3 reads TGTGCCAGCAGCTTGGTCCGGGAGACTAGCGGACGATCGGATACGCAGTATTTT.

The rearrangement uses TRBV5-4 and TRBJ2-7, with 7 nucleotides matching TRBD2. The germline V gene encodes CDR1 SGHNT and CDR2 YYREEE (reference sequence). V shed 3 bases and J 4 bases; nucleotides not matched to a gene: 1. CDR3 length: 12 amino acids. The CDR3 protein is CASSSGGYEQYF. The CDR3, as DNA: TGTGCCAGCAGCTCCGGGGGGTACGAGCAGTACTTC.

The CDR3 sequence is CASSEGPFDNSPLHF. DNA of the CDR3: TGCGCCAGCAGTGAGGGGCCCTTCGATAATTCACCCCTCCACTTT. The chain combines TRBV10-2 with TRBJ1-6; D is undetermined. The CDR3 runs 15 residues. CDR1 is WSHSY, CDR2 SAAADI, per germline. The V and J ends lost 2 bases and 5 bases respectively, with 10 bases between them.

Only one count was recorded for this clone. This chain connects TRBV14 to TRBJ1-4; D is undetermined. Germline CDR1 is SGHDN and CDR2 is FVKESK. V dropped 1 base and J dropped 5 bases, with 14 bases sitting between them. CDR3 size: 16 residues. The CDR3 reads CASSQGVLAGNEKLFF. CDR3 DNA sequence: TGTGCCAGCAGCCAAGGGGTTCTGGCGGGGAATGAAAAACTGTTTTTT.

This clone was seen a handful of times. The CDR3 sequence is CASSHLQTREGARELFF. CDR3 DNA: TGCGCCAGCAGCCACCTACAAACACGGGAGGGGGCGAGGGAGCTGTTTTTT. The chain links TRBV4-1 to TRBJ2-2; D possibly corresponds to TRBD2 (8 bases). CDR1 is MGHRA and CDR2 is YSYEKL in the germline V gene. The CDR3 is 17 amino acids. Trimming shortened V by 3 bases and J by 9 bases, and 23 bases separated the two germline ends.

This clone was seen ten or more times. The chain employs TRBV7-9 and TRBJ1-5; D is unclear. The CDR3 is made up of 15 amino acids. The V gene lost 1 base and the J gene lost 2 bases, with 9 bases spanning the gap. Germline loops: CDR1 SEHNR, CDR2 FQNEAQ (reference sequence). The DNA for the CDR3 is TGTGCCAGCAGCTTAGGAACCAGTCGCAATCAGCCCCAGCATTTT. Its protein is CASSLGTSRNQPQHF.

The genes are TRBV5-5 and TRBJ2-2, with TRBD1 matching over 7 bases. Looked up from germline, CDR1 is SGHKS and CDR2 is YYEKEE (reference sequence). The CDR3 totals 14 residues. V dropped 6 bases and J dropped 6; count of bases not matched to a gene: 8. The CDR3 here is CASNPTGTAGELFF. CDR3 coding DNA: TGTGCCAGCAACCCGACAGGGACCGCCGGGGAGCTGTTTTTT.

V gene TRBV7-9 combines with J gene TRBJ1-6; possibly TRBD1 for D (6 bases). The CDR3 is 15 amino acids. Trimming cost V 5 bases and J 7 bases, with 15 bases left between them. The germline gives CDR1 SEHNR, CDR2 FQNEAQ (reference sequence). The CDR3 is CASSPRGAHNSPLHF. The CDR3 bases are TGTGCCAGCAGCCCCCGGGGGGCTCACAATTCACCCCTCCACTTT.

The sample holds a few counts of this clone. The chain uses TRBV27 and TRBJ2-1; maybe TRBD2 (6 bases). The CDR3 runs 15 residues. Germline CDR1 MNHEY, CDR2 SMNVEV (reference sequence). The germline V and J ends were trimmed by 6 bases and 0 bases, with 12 bases remaining between them. Here the CDR3 reads CASSKRVSSYNEQFF. DNA of the CDR3: TGTGCCAGCAGCAAGCGGGTGAGCTCCTACAATGAGCAGTTCTTC.

The V and J genes are TRBV7-2 and TRBJ2-3; D might be TRBD2 (6 bases). In germline, CDR1 is SGHTA, CDR2 FQGNSA. This CDR3 spans 18 amino acids. V shed 1 base and J shed 6 bases, with 23 bases lying between them. DNA for the CDR3: TGTGCCAGCAGCTTAGAGCCACGAGGGGCGGGAAGGTCGGATACGCAGTATTTT. Its translation is CASSLEPRGAGRSDTQYF.

The genes are TRBV3-1 (or the pseudogene TRBV3-2) and TRBJ2-2; 12 bases are a match to TRBD2. The ends lost 6 bases at V and 5 bases at J; junction bases unmatched: 7. The CDR3 runs 16 residues. The germline gives CDR1 LGHDT, CDR2 YNNKEL (reference sequence). The CDR3 region is CASRNGLAGTTGELFF. DNA of the CDR3: TGTGCCAGCAGAAACGGACTAGCGGGAACGACCGGGGAGCTGTTTTTT.

V is TRBV5-1 and J is TRBJ2-2, with a tentative D call TRBD1 (6 bases). Looked up from germline, CDR1 is SGHRS and CDR2 is YFSETQ. This CDR3 region has 13 residues. V shed 4 bases and J shed 5 bases, with 9 bases lying between them. For the CDR3, the DNA is TGCGCCAGCAGCATACAGGGTACCGGGGAGCTGTTTTTT. Its protein is CASSIQGTGELFF.

V usage is TRBV27 and J usage is TRBJ2-1, with D tentatively TRBD1 (6 bases). V lost 3 bases and J lost 4, with 13 bases in between. Per germline, CDR1 MNHEY and CDR2 SMNVEV (reference sequence). CDR3 length: 15 amino acids. CDR3 coding DNA: TGTGCCAGCAGTTTTACAGGGCCACTATACAATGAGCAGTTCTTC. It codes for CASSFTGPLYNEQFF.

The chain recombines TRBV9 with TRBJ2-7; 11 nucleotides line up with TRBD2. Losses at the gene ends were 5 bases for V and 7 bases for J; bases not matched to a gene: 5. Germline lookup yields CDR1 SGDLS and CDR2 YYNGEE. The CDR3 runs 13 residues. The CDR3 region is CASSSGRAGEQYF. The CDR3 region has the DNA TGTGCCAGCAGTAGCGGGAGGGCGGGGGAGCAGTACTTC.

This clone was recorded once. CDR3 DNA: TGCGCCAGCAGCTCAGGGACAGGGGGTATCTATGGCTACACCTTC. Its translation: CASSSGTGGIYGYTF. The chain recombines TRBV4-1 with TRBJ1-2; 11 bases align to TRBD1. The germline V gene has CDR1 MGHRA and CDR2 YSYEKL. This CDR3 has 15 amino acids. J was trimmed by 4 bases and V by 5 bases; bases with no gene match: 6.

This rearrangement joins TRBV3-1 (or the pseudogene TRBV3-2) to TRBJ1-2, with a weak D call TRBD1 (5 bases). Trimming took off 4 bases at V and 8 bases at J, with 14 bases between the two ends. The CDR3 totals 13 residues. Germline assignment: CDR1 LGHDT and CDR2 YNNKEL (reference sequence). The CDR3 DNA sequence: TGTGCCAGCAGCCCAAAGGGGTTGTGGGGCTACACCTTC. Translation gives CASSPKGLWGYTF.

Note on this clone: Relative to the germline gene, one junction end is altered; a read error may explain this. This chain connects TRBV23-1 to TRBJ2-7; TRBD2 matches at 9 bases. TRBV23-1 is identified as an open reading frame with a role that is uncertain. The CDR3 totals 13 residues. This chain's CDR3 is CAQPLAGPLSRKF. The CDR3 bases are TGCGCCCAGCCCCTAGCGGGGCCTTTATCCCGCAAATTC.

The chain links TRBV18 to TRBJ1-1; the D gene is possibly TRBD1 (5 bases). CDR1 and CDR2 from the germline V gene are KGHSH and LQKENI. The CDR3 sequence is 14 residues long. Trimming stripped 1 base from V and 4 bases from J, with 10 bases between. The CDR3 here is CASSPQGRSTEAFF. As DNA, the CDR3 is TGTGCCAGCTCACCACAGGGGAGGAGCACTGAAGCTTTCTTT.

V is TRBV2 and J is TRBJ2-6, with 7 positions matching TRBD1. CDR1 is SNHLY and CDR2 is FYNNEI in the germline V gene. The V gene end was trimmed by 6 bases and the J gene end by 0 bases; junction bases not matched to a gene: 5. The CDR3 loop spans 16 amino acids. The CDR3 here is CASSVGQHSGANVLTF. CDR3 sequence (DNA): TGTGCCAGCAGCGTGGGACAGCACTCTGGGGCCAACGTCCTGACTTTC.

J is TRBJ2-7 and V is TRBV5-1; possibly TRBD2 for D (5 bases). The ends were cut back, 2 bases at V and 3 bases at J, with 9 bases in the middle. CDR1 is SGHRS, CDR2 YFSETQ, per germline. The CDR3 totals 13 residues. The CDR3 protein is CASSLEGGYEQYF. The CDR3 coding sequence is TGCGCCAGCAGCTTAGAGGGCGGCTACGAGCAGTACTTC.

V gene TRBV19 combines with J gene TRBJ2-1; a weak D match, TRBD2 (5 bases). This CDR3 has 13 residues. Germline CDR1 is LNHDA and CDR2 is SQIVND (reference sequence). The ends were cut back, 5 bases at V and 7 bases at J, with 12 bases in the middle. The CDR3, as DNA: TGTGCCAGTAGTTCCGCCCCGGGGAATGAGCAGTTCTTC. It codes for CASSSAPGNEQFF.

The rearrangement links TRBV7-2 to TRBJ1-2; 7 nucleotides line up with TRBD1. Germline V CDR1 and CDR2: SGHTA, FQGNSA. This CDR3 spans 14 amino acids. Trimming cost V 5 bases and J 0 bases; bases outside gene matches: 3. The CDR3 sequence: CASSADRANYGYTF. The CDR3 DNA is TGTGCCAGCAGCGCCGACAGGGCTAACTATGGCTACACCTTC. Variable domain in full (rest from reference TRBV7-2 and TRBJ1-2): GAGVSQSPSNKVTEKGKDVELRCDPISGHTALYWYRQSLGQGLEFLIYFQGNSAPDKSGLPSDRFSAERTGGSVSTLTIQRTQQEDSAVYLCASSADRANYGYTFGSGTRLTVV.

V and J are TRBV4-1 and TRBJ1-6; D remains unclear. Germline V CDR1 and CDR2: MGHRA, YSYEKL. The CDR3 length is 15 residues. V lost 1 base to trimming and J lost 5 bases, with 9 bases between them. The CDR3, as DNA: TGCGCCAGCAGCCAAGGGGCGAGGGATAATTCACCCCTCCACTTT. Translating gives CASSQGARDNSPLHF.

The chain couples TRBV5-1 to TRBJ2-2; 11 bases are shared with TRBD1. The germline V gene encodes CDR1 SGHRS and CDR2 YFSETQ. The junction had 4 bases not matched to a gene; V was cut back by 2 bases and J by 4 bases. The CDR3 consists of 16 residues. DNA of the CDR3: TGCGCCAGCAGCTTAGGACAGGGGGCGCGCACCGGGGAGCTGTTTTTT. Translated, it gives CASSLGQGARTGELFF.